This record covers a single T cell receptor (beta chain). The assay used deep level. Authors' analysis steps: Filtering differed, since immunoSEQ gave only junction sequences and no quality scores. Generated by immunoSEQ multiplex PCR, the TCRdb table keeps only in-frame clones and is missing some. V and J calls and clone size are copied from that table; D and trimming were computed from the DNA. Of a few million clones listed, approximately 95% are singletons. This record belongs to a study of shared clonotypes between healthy human individuals. Study information: For every donor, three CD4 naive, three CD4 memory, two CD8 naive and one CD8 memory plates were used.

The CDR3 totals 15 residues. Germline lookup yields CDR1 SGHTS and CDR2 YDEGEE. With 2 bases clipped from V and 8 bases from J, the junction kept 9 bases outside the gene matches. This chain joins TRBV5-8 and TRBJ2-1; TRBD1 matches at 8 bases. This TCR was sampled from a man between 18 and 29 years old in good health. Some clones in this sample may be carry-over from other donors' samples. The material sequenced was naive CD4+ T cells from PBMCs. This sample's subset: CD45RA+ positively selected. CDR3 loop: CASSFMGRDRHEQFF. CDR3 bases: TGTGCCAGCAGCTTCATGGGACGGGACAGGCATGAGCAGTTCTTC.